Listed below are T cell receptor beta chains from one sample, sequenced in a study of T cell responses to AZD1222 COVID-19 vaccine. The protocol was immunoSEQ multiplex PCR, while the TCRdb copy is restricted to in-frame clones and leaves out a portion. The sample contains about 120,000 clones, 85% to 90% of which appear only once. The input for sequencing was peripheral blood, taken on day 0 of AZD1222 vaccination. Receptor source: an adult in good health. The CDR3 runs from the conserved cysteine through the conserved F or W. D genes are given only for firm matches. Size tells how often a clone was seen (once, few, many) or the class of an expanded clone, and some rows leave it out.

j_gene: TRBJ1-1
d_gene: TRBD1
v_gene: TRBV5-4
abundance: once
CDR3aa: CASSPDRVAEAFF
CDR3nt: TGTGCCAGCAGCCCCGACAGGGTGGCTGAAGCTTTCTTT

j_gene: TRBJ2-7
d_gene: TRBD1
v_gene: TRBV10-3
abundance: once
CDR3aa: CAITEGDRGWEQYF
CDR3nt: TGTGCCATCACCGAGGGGGACAGGGGGTGGGAGCAGTACTTC

j_gene: TRBJ1-1
d_gene: -
v_gene: TRBV9
abundance: -
CDR3aa: CASSVGGTDTEAFF
CDR3nt: TGTGCCAGCAGCGTTGGGGGAACGGACACTGAAGCTTTCTTT

j_gene: TRBJ1-2
d_gene: -
v_gene: TRBV27
abundance: once
CDR3aa: CASSLKERAYGYTF
CDR3nt: TGTGCCAGCAGTTTAAAGGAGAGGGCCTATGGCTACACCTTC

j_gene: TRBJ1-5
d_gene: TRBD1
v_gene: TRBV2
abundance: -
CDR3aa: CASSEDPGGGQPQHF
CDR3nt: TGTGCCAGCAGTGAAGACCCAGGGGGAGGGCAGCCCCAGCATTTT

j_gene: TRBJ1-4
d_gene: -
v_gene: TRBV3-1/TRBV3-2
abundance: once
CDR3aa: CASSQLSVYAEKLFF
CDR3nt: TGTGCCAGCAGCCAATTATCCGTGTATGCTGAAAAACTGTTTTTT

j_gene: TRBJ1-2
d_gene: TRBD1
v_gene: TRBV20-1
abundance: -
CDR3aa: CSAKTGGGYTF
CDR3nt: TGCAGTGCTAAGACAGGGGGTGGCTACACCTTC

j_gene: TRBJ1-4
d_gene: -
v_gene: TRBV21-1
abundance: -
CDR3aa: CASSKALLDRFNEKLFF
CDR3nt: TGTGCCAGCAGCAAAGCGCTTTTGGACAGATTTAATGAAAAACTGTTTTTT

j_gene: TRBJ1-2
d_gene: -
v_gene: TRBV6-5
abundance: -
CDR3aa: CASSPHKGSGYTF
CDR3nt: TGTGCCAGCAGTCCGCACAAAGGGAGTGGCTACACCTTC

j_gene: TRBJ1-1
d_gene: TRBD1
v_gene: TRBV7-2
abundance: -
CDR3aa: CASSLGRQGPAEAFF
CDR3nt: TGTGCCAGCAGCTTAGGCCGACAGGGTCCCGCTGAAGCTTTCTTT

j_gene: TRBJ1-4
d_gene: -
v_gene: TRBV23-1
abundance: once
CDR3aa: CASTLQSHVLGEKLFF
CDR3nt: TGCGCCAGCACCCTCCAATCACACGTACTCGGGGAAAAACTGTTTTTT

j_gene: TRBJ1-1
d_gene: -
v_gene: TRBV29-1
abundance: once
CDR3aa: CSVDVGRFYTEAFF
CDR3nt: TGCAGCGTTGACGTGGGCCGGTTTTACACTGAAGCTTTCTTT

j_gene: TRBJ1-1
d_gene: -
v_gene: TRBV5-1
abundance: -
CDR3aa: CASSLWDTNTEAFF
CDR3nt: TGCGCCAGCAGCCTATGGGACACTAACACTGAAGCTTTCTTT

j_gene: TRBJ2-2
d_gene: TRBD1
v_gene: TRBV29-1
abundance: -
CDR3aa: CSVDHRGRNGELFF
CDR3nt: TGCAGCGTTGACCACAGGGGGCGTAATGGGGAGCTGTTTTTT

j_gene: TRBJ2-3
d_gene: -
v_gene: TRBV18
abundance: -
CDR3aa: CASSLTAGSTDTQYF
CDR3nt: TGTGCCAGCTCTCTAACGGCGGGGAGCACAGATACGCAGTATTTT

j_gene: TRBJ1-1
d_gene: -
v_gene: TRBV9
abundance: -
CDR3aa: CASSGPGARAEAFF
CDR3nt: TGTGCCAGCAGCGGACCGGGGGCCCGGGCTGAAGCTTTCTTT

j_gene: TRBJ2-1
d_gene: TRBD1
v_gene: TRBV7-6
abundance: -
CDR3aa: CASSPGPGQGDNEQFF
CDR3nt: TGTGCCAGCAGCCCCGGGCCGGGACAGGGCGACAATGAGCAGTTCTTC

j_gene: TRBJ2-4
d_gene: -
v_gene: TRBV5-6
abundance: once
CDR3aa: CASSLGRAALAKNIQYF
CDR3nt: TGTGCCAGCAGCTTAGGACGCGCAGCACTAGCCAAAAACATTCAGTACTTC

j_gene: TRBJ2-1
d_gene: -
v_gene: TRBV4-2
abundance: once
CDR3aa: CASSQDSRNPYLYNEQFF
CDR3nt: TGTGCCAGCAGCCAAGACTCTAGAAACCCTTATTTGTACAATGAGCAGTTCTTC

j_gene: TRBJ1-2
d_gene: -
v_gene: TRBV4-1
abundance: -
CDR3aa: CASSQEVTGNRNYGYTF
CDR3nt: TGCGCCAGCAGCCAAGAAGTAACGGGGAATCGGAACTATGGCTACACCTTC

j_gene: TRBJ1-3
d_gene: -
v_gene: TRBV6-5
abundance: -
CDR3aa: CASSYRVQPGNTIYF
CDR3nt: TGTGCCAGCAGTTACAGGGTCCAACCTGGAAACACCATATATTTT

j_gene: TRBJ2-1
d_gene: TRBD2
v_gene: TRBV7-2
abundance: -
CDR3aa: CASSRTSWHEQFF
CDR3nt: TGTGCCAGCAGCAGGACTAGTTGGCATGAGCAGTTCTTC

j_gene: TRBJ1-2
d_gene: -
v_gene: TRBV15
abundance: -
CDR3aa: CATSEQGYYGYTF
CDR3nt: TGTGCCACCAGTGAACAGGGATACTATGGCTACACCTTC

j_gene: TRBJ2-3
d_gene: -
v_gene: TRBV7-2
abundance: -
CDR3aa: CASSLDSGPVGTDTQYF
CDR3nt: TGTGCCAGCAGCTTAGATTCGGGCCCGGTCGGCACAGATACGCAGTATTTT